This T cell receptor (beta chain) was captured in a study of blood T cell repertoires in COVID-19. Study summary: Researchers got acute and convalescent COVID-19 samples from the United States, Italy and Spain.

Germline V CDR1 and CDR2: ENHRY, SYGVKD. Trimming took 3 bases from V and 2 from J, leaving 13 bases between them. The CDR3 length is 15 residues. Generated by immunoSEQ multiplex PCR, the TCRdb table keeps only in-frame clones and is missing some. The data contain 310,000 or so clones, 80% to 90% of them singletons. Sequencing was done on a sample of PBMCs or T cells enriched from blood (not recorded which). This sequence originates from a woman younger than 35 who had recovered from COVID-19. The rearrangement joins TRBV10-3 to TRBJ1-2; D is unclear. The CDR3 reads CAISESGSPNYGYTF. CDR3 coding DNA: TGTGCCATCAGTGAATCGGGATCGCCCAACTATGGCTACACCTTC.